A single T cell receptor beta chain is shown here with its context. Full-length variable regions came from constant-region reverse primers plus semi-nested Nested Universal Primer A PCR. TCRdb reprocessed the 5' RACE reads with MiXCR, giving one entry per CDR3 protein. The data contain 30,000 to 40,000 distinct CDR3 sequences, 20% to 30% of them singletons. CDR3 size: 12 residues. Trimming pared 2 bases from V and 8 bases from J, leaving 9 bases between. The germline V gene encodes CDR1 SEHNR and CDR2 FQNEAQ (reference sequence). Sequenced: naive CD4+ T cells sorted from a lymph node. Subset described: naive CD4+ T cells, CD4+CD45RA+CD25-. This clonotype was obtained from a female donor with breast cancer. This sequence joins TRBV7-9 and TRBJ1-1; tentative D call: TRBD1 (6 bases). CDR3 amino acids: CASSLRGAEAFF. CDR3 bases: TGTGCCAGCAGCTTAAGGGGGGCGGAAGCTTTCTTT.